This entry lists 27 T cell receptor beta chains sequenced from one sample in a study of T-cell reconstitution after alpha-beta-depleted transplantation in children (dated by TCRdb to about 2016). The treatment or condition label here, explained by the study, means: allogeneic hematopoietic cell transplantation with graft depleted of TCRalphabeta T cells and CD19 B cells. The library was built by means of PCR. Sequencing was performed on an Illumina HiSeq 2500. To normalize quantification of the TCRbeta repertoire, the TCR libraries were built with molecular barcoding that relied on unique molecular identifiers. Using fastp trimming at Q25 and MiXCR clonotype assembly, TCRdb reanalyzed the public sequencing data and kept in-frame beta chains. For every CDR3 protein sequence, its rows merge into one entry that carries the most common genes and DNA. This sample is represented by approximately 240,000 distinct CDR3 sequences; roughly 10% of them were singletons. Of the sample, 28% falls within the top ten clones.

The specimen comprised PBMCs, sampled before TCRalphabeta/CD19-depleted stem cell transplant. The origin of the receptors is a child under two years old with acute myeloid leukemia, due to receive a stem cell transplant.

This clonotype appeared many times. The chain links TRBV6-2 or TRBV6-3 to TRBJ1-1; 10 nucleotides line up with TRBD1. From germline, CDR1 is MNHEY and CDR2 SVGEGT. CDR3 length: 17 residues. J gave up 1 base and V 5 bases, and 10 bases lay outside the gene matches. Here the CDR3 reads CASSLDRGRISNTEAFF. CDR3 nucleotide sequence: TGTGCCAGCAGTCTCGACAGGGGGCGGATCTCGAACACTGAAGCTTTCTTT.

In this sample, this clonotype turned up many times. The J gene is TRBJ1-1, the V gene TRBV18; D not certain. With 1 base removed from V and 4 bases from J, the gap between germline ends came to 10 bases. Germline V gene data show CDR1 as KGHSH and CDR2 as LQKENI. CDR3 length: 14 amino acids. The CDR3 nucleotides are TGTGCCAGCTCACCACGGGAGGGAGGCACTGAAGCTTTCTTT. As protein: CASSPREGGTEAFF. Filled out from reference TRBV18 and TRBJ1-1, the complete variable domain reads NAGVMQNPRHLVRRRGQEARLRCSPMKGHSHVYWYRQLPEEGLKFMVYLQKENIIDESGMPKERFSAEFPKEGPSILRIQQVVRGDSAAYFCASSPREGGTEAFFGQGTRLTVV.

This clonotype has at least ten counts. This CDR3 reads CASSQSGTGRYEQYF. The CDR3 DNA reads TGCGCCAGCAGTCAATCTGGGACAGGGCGCTACGAGCAGTACTTC. This chain links TRBV5-1 with TRBJ2-7, with 9 nucleotides matching TRBD1. After removal of 5 bases from V and 3 bases from J, the junction contained 9 bases not matched to a gene. The V gene's germline CDR1 is SGHRS and CDR2 YFSETQ. There are 15 residues in the CDR3. The entire variable domain, with the rest obtained from reference TRBV5-1 and TRBJ2-7, is as follows: KAGVTQTPRYLIKTRGQQVTLSCSPISGHRSVSWYQQTPGQGLQFLFEYFSETQRNKGNFPGRFSGRQFSNSRSEMNVSTLELGDSALYLCASSQSGTGRYEQYFGPGTRLTVT.

There are many counts of this clonotype. J is TRBJ2-1 and V is TRBV20-1; D might be TRBD2 (6 bases). The CDR3 is 16 amino acids. Germline-derived CDR1 and CDR2 are DFQATT and SNEGSKA (reference sequence). Trimming took off 0 bases at V and 0 bases at J, with 12 bases between the two ends. In DNA form, the CDR3 reads TGCAGTGCTAGAGAGGCGGGGCCCAGCTCCTACAATGAGCAGTTCTTC. Protein: CSAREAGPSSYNEQFF.

There are many counts of this clonotype. This chain joins TRBV27 and TRBJ2-7; 9 positions match TRBD1. V was clipped by 2 bases and J by 3 bases; unmatched bases: 5. Germline CDR1 and CDR2: MNHEY and SMNVEV (reference sequence). The CDR3 runs 15 residues. The CDR3 sequence is CASSLGTGIYYEQYF. CDR3 coding DNA: TGTGCCAGCAGTTTAGGGACAGGGATCTACTACGAGCAGTACTTC.

The V gene is TRBV7-9, the J gene TRBJ2-2, with 8 bases identical to TRBD2. The CDR3 is 16 amino acids. Germline CDR1 and CDR2: SEHNR and FQNEAQ (reference sequence). After removal of 2 bases from V and 3 bases from J, the junction contained 5 bases not matched to a gene. This chain's CDR3 is CASSLLGTRDTGELFF. As DNA, the CDR3 is TGTGCCAGCAGCTTATTGGGGACTAGGGACACCGGGGAGCTGTTTTTT.

This clonotype was detected many times. The V gene is TRBV28, the J gene TRBJ1-1; D may be TRBD1 (5 bases). V lost 7 bases and J lost 6, with 12 bases in between. CDR3 length: 12 amino acids. Germline V gene lookup returns CDR1 MDHEN and CDR2 SYDVKM. The CDR3 is CASTRDVAEAFF. The CDR3 coding sequence is TGTGCCAGCACCAGGGATGTCGCTGAAGCTTTCTTT.

This clonotype was observed many times. The chain uses TRBV15 and TRBJ2-7, with D perhaps matching TRBD2 (5 bases). Germline V gene data show CDR1 as LNHNV and CDR2 as YYDKDF (reference sequence). There are 15 residues in the CDR3. Trimming took off 0 bases at V and 0 bases at J, with 9 bases between the two ends. DNA of the CDR3: TGTGCCACCAGCAGAGATAGCGCCCGCTCCTACGAGCAGTACTTC. Protein: CATSRDSARSYEQYF. The full variable domain, with the rest looked up from reference TRBV15 and TRBJ2-7, is DAMVIQNPRYQVTQFGKPVTLSCSQTLNHNVMYWYQQKSSQAPKLLFHYYDKDFNNEADTPDNFQSRRPNTSFCFLDIRSPGLGDTAMYLCATSRDSARSYEQYFGPGTRLTVT.

The chain couples TRBV20-1 to TRBJ1-2, with D maybe TRBD1 (5 bases). V lost 1 base to trimming and J lost 3 bases, with 12 bases between them. Germline CDR1 DFQATT, CDR2 SNEGSKA (reference sequence). There are 14 residues in the CDR3. In DNA form, the CDR3 reads TGCAGTGCTAGAGCTGGGCAGGGCGACTATGGCTACACCTTC. Protein: CSARAGQGDYGYTF.

In its sample, this clonotype was seen many times. The V gene is TRBV29-1, the J gene TRBJ2-2, with a possible D match to TRBD2 (5 bases). Trimming took 7 bases from V and 1 from J, leaving 7 bases between them. Germline values: CDR1 SQVTM, CDR2 ANQGSEA. CDR3 size: 12 residues. Here the CDR3 DNA reads TGCAGCGCCCGGGAGAACACCGGGGAGCTGTTTTTT. Its protein is CSARENTGELFF.

This clonotype was counted many times. The chain carries TRBV12-3 or TRBV12-4 and TRBJ2-1; no clear D. The CDR3 has 14 amino acids. V lost 3 bases, J lost 3 bases, and 9 bases lay in between. The CDR3 here is CASSFRLDYNEQFF. The CDR3 DNA sequence: TGTGCCAGCAGTTTTCGACTCGACTACAATGAGCAGTTCTTC.

This clonotype was recorded at least ten times. The chain recombines TRBV7-2 with TRBJ2-5, with TRBD2 matching over 10 bases. The V gene's germline CDR1 is SGHTA and CDR2 FQGNSA. The CDR3 length is 16 residues. V lost 1 base and J lost 2; bases outside the gene matches: 4. In DNA, the CDR3 is TGTGCCAGCAGCTTAGTTAGAGCGGGAGGGCAAGAGACCCAGTACTTC. Its translation: CASSLVRAGGQETQYF.

This clonotype was seen many times. The chain couples TRBV20-1 to TRBJ2-5; D gene ambiguous. Germline V gives CDR1 DFQATT, CDR2 SNEGSKA (reference sequence). The CDR3 loop spans 14 amino acids. Trimming shortened V by 4 bases and J by 1 base, and 13 bases separated the two germline ends. CDR3 coding DNA: TGCAGTGCTACCGACCGGGCACTCCAAGAGACCCAGTACTTC. This translates into CSATDRALQETQYF.

The chain is built from TRBV7-2 and TRBJ2-7; TRBD1 might be the D (7 bases). The germline V gene encodes CDR1 SGHTA and CDR2 FQGNSA. V was clipped by 3 bases and J by 2 bases, with 11 bases between them. The CDR3 contains 14 residues. The CDR3 DNA follows: TGTGCCAGCAGCTTGGGCAGGGGGGCCTACGAGCAGTACTTC. Protein sequence: CASSLGRGAYEQYF.

Many counts were recorded for this clonotype. The chain links TRBV20-1 to TRBJ1-1; D possibly corresponds to TRBD1 (6 bases). The germline gives CDR1 DFQATT, CDR2 SNEGSKA (reference sequence). The ends were cut back, 6 bases at V and 3 bases at J, with 17 bases in the middle. This CDR3 is 14 amino acids long. CDR3 protein: CSAQQQGWDTEAFF. The CDR3 DNA reads TGCAGTGCCCAACAACAGGGATGGGACACTGAAGCTTTCTTT.

This clonotype has a count of ten or more. The CDR3, as DNA: TGTGCCAGCAGTTTGAAGGCCGAGCTGTTTTTT. Residues: CASSLKAELFF. The chain employs TRBV12-3 or TRBV12-4 and TRBJ2-2; D gene ambiguous. This CDR3 is 11 amino acids long. Deletions cut 3 bases from V and 11 bases from J, with 7 bases between.

Comments on this clonotype: A single base separates this from a much larger clone, so it may be a read error. V and J are TRBV28 and TRBJ1-2, with D maybe TRBD1 (5 bases). V gave up 2 bases and J gave up 7 bases, with 14 bases separating them. Germline values: CDR1 MDHEN, CDR2 SYDVKM. The CDR3 consists of 14 residues. The CDR3 coding sequence is TGTGCCAGCAGTTTAAATAGACAGCTGGGTGGCTACACCTTC. It encodes CASSLNRQLGGYTF.

This clonotype was counted at least ten times. V and J are TRBV18 and TRBJ1-5; D is perhaps TRBD1 (5 bases). The CDR3 has 13 amino acids. Deletions cut 6 bases from V and 6 bases from J, with 12 bases between. The germline V gene has CDR1 KGHSH and CDR2 LQKENI. Written as DNA, the CDR3 is TGTGCCAGCTCTAGAAGTGGGGGTCAGCCCCAGCATTTT. Its translation: CASSRSGGQPQHF.

The sample holds many counts of this clonotype. The chain is built from TRBV18 and TRBJ2-2, with 7 bases lining up with TRBD1. J gave up 3 bases and V 5 bases, and 3 bases lay outside the gene matches. This CDR3 is built from 14 residues. In germline, CDR1 is KGHSH, CDR2 LQKENI. The CDR3: CASSATGDTGELFF. For the CDR3, the DNA is TGTGCCAGCTCAGCCACAGGGGACACCGGGGAGCTGTTTTTT.

This clonotype was detected many times. The chain links TRBV12-3 or TRBV12-4 to TRBJ1-5, with 7 positions matching TRBD1. The CDR3 length is 13 residues. V was pared by 4 bases and J by 4 bases, with 1 base of the junction left unmatched. The CDR3 sequence is CASSWGQNQPQHF. CDR3 DNA sequence: TGTGCCAGCAGTTGGGGACAGAATCAGCCCCAGCATTTT.

This clonotype was seen ten or more times. This chain joins TRBV29-1 and TRBJ1-2; tentative D call: TRBD1 (6 bases). Germline CDR1 and CDR2: SQVTM and ANQGSEA. V lost 6 bases and J lost 4, with 12 bases in between. The CDR3 is made up of 12 amino acids. The CDR3 here is CSVTQGTYGYTF. The CDR3 nucleotides are TGCAGCGTAACTCAGGGGACCTATGGCTACACCTTC.

This clonotype was recorded many times. The chain links TRBV12-3 or TRBV12-4 to TRBJ1-3; 7 bases map to TRBD1. CDR3 length: 15 amino acids. With 5 bases clipped from V and 0 bases from J, the junction kept 4 bases outside the gene matches. This CDR3 reads CASSRDSFSGNTIYF. CDR3 coding DNA: TGTGCCAGCAGTCGGGACAGTTTCTCTGGAAACACCATATATTTT.

This clonotype was counted ten times or more. The chain has TRBV20-1 and TRBJ1-4; D may be TRBD1 (5 bases). From germline, CDR1 is DFQATT and CDR2 SNEGSKA (reference sequence). V was shortened by 5 bases and J by 4 bases, with 11 bases between the two germline ends. This CDR3 is built from 13 residues. In nucleotides, the CDR3 is TGCAGTGCTGCAGGGTCCATTAATGAAAAACTGTTTTTT. Its protein product is CSAAGSINEKLFF.

This clonotype was detected many times. The CDR3 protein is CSARETGRSYEQYF. DNA for the CDR3: TGCAGTGCTAGGGAGACAGGGAGGTCCTACGAGCAGTACTTC. The V gene is TRBV20-1, the J gene TRBJ2-7; a weak D match, TRBD1 (7 bases). V lost 3 bases and J lost 1, with 13 bases in between. Germline CDR1 reads DFQATT; CDR2 reads SNEGSKA (reference sequence). The length of the CDR3 is 14 residues.

This clonotype was recorded many times. The chain is built from TRBV20-1 and TRBJ2-7, with 8 bases fitting TRBD1. The CDR3 consists of 15 residues. J was trimmed by 6 bases and V by 1 base; bases with no gene match: 11. Germline loops: CDR1 DFQATT, CDR2 SNEGSKA (reference sequence). This CDR3 reads CSARAATGAVVEQYF. CDR3 bases: TGCAGTGCTAGAGCTGCGACAGGGGCAGTCGTCGAGCAGTACTTC.

Many counts were recorded for this clonotype. The chain carries TRBV7-2 and TRBJ2-1, with 11 positions matching TRBD2. The CDR3 is 15 residues long. V lost 6 bases and J lost 5; bases outside the gene matches: 6. Germline V gives CDR1 SGHTA, CDR2 FQGNSA. The CDR3 sequence: CASRWGLAENNEQFF. CDR3 nucleotides: TGTGCCAGCAGATGGGGACTAGCGGAAAACAATGAGCAGTTCTTC. The full variable domain, its missing parts supplied by reference TRBV7-2 and TRBJ2-1, is GAGVSQSPSNKVTEKGKDVELRCDPISGHTALYWYRQSLGQGLEFLIYFQGNSAPDKSGLPSDRFSAERTGGSVSTLTIQRTQQEDSAVYLCASRWGLAENNEQFFGPGTRLTVL.

This clonotype was counted many times. The genes are TRBV5-1 and TRBJ2-5; D ambiguous. Germline V CDR1 and CDR2: SGHRS, YFSETQ. The CDR3 totals 12 residues. V lost 0 bases to trimming and J lost 3 bases, with 3 bases between them. CDR3 sequence reads: CASSLDKETQYF. The CDR3, as DNA: TGCGCCAGCAGCTTGGATAAAGAGACCCAGTACTTC.